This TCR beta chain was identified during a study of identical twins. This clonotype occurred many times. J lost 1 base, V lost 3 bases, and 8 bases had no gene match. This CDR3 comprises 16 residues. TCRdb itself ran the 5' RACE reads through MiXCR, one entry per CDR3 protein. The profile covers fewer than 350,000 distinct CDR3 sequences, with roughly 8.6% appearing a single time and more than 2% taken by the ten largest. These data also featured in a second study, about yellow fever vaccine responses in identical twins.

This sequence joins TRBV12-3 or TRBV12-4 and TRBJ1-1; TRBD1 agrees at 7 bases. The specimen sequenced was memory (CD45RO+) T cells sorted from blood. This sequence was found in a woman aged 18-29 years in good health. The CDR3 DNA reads TGTGCCAGCAGTTTTCTAGCCCGGACAGGGAACACTGAAGCTTTCTTT. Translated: CASSFLARTGNTEAFF.